The 31 T cell receptor beta chains below all came from one sample that was sequenced in a study of CD8 T cells in ankylosing spondylitis. TCRdb re-called the 5' RACE reads with MiXCR, one entry per CDR3 protein. The sample yields some 150,000 distinct CDR3 sequences, around 10% seen once. Sequenced sample: blood, either unsorted or a sorted T cell fraction (not recorded which). Receptors originate from a female donor with ankylosing spondylitis or in good health (not recorded which).

This clonotype has at least ten counts. V is TRBV2 and J is TRBJ1-1; weak D call: TRBD1 (6 bases). Germline V CDR1 and CDR2: SNHLY, FYNNEI. This CDR3 has 12 residues. V was shortened by 6 bases and J by 13 bases, with 18 bases between the two germline ends. DNA of the CDR3: TGTGCCAGCAGCGTCGAGCCAAGAGGGGGTTTCTTT. It specifies CASSVEPRGGFF.

The chain has TRBV7-3 and TRBJ1-5; 7 bases align to TRBD1. CDR1 and CDR2 (germline): SGHTA, FQGTGA. The trim removed 5 bases at V and 11 bases at J, leaving 9 bases unmatched. The length of the CDR3 is 13 residues. CDR3 sequence (DNA): TGTGCCAGCAGCCTGACAGGGAAACAAGCCCAGCATTTT. It yields the protein CASSLTGKQAQHF.

This clonotype showed up many times. The chain recombines TRBV29-1 with TRBJ1-1; 8 bases match TRBD1. The CDR3 has 16 residues. The V and J ends lost 4 bases and 0 bases, in that order; junction bases with no gene match: 10. The germline gives CDR1 SQVTM, CDR2 ANQGSEA. The CDR3 DNA reads TGCAGCGTTGTTAGGGCCCAGGGGGCCATGAACACTGAAGCTTTCTTT. Its protein is CSVVRAQGAMNTEAFF.

This clonotype was observed many times. This chain links TRBV6-5 with TRBJ2-3, with a possible D match to TRBD1 (5 bases). Trimming shortened V by 6 bases and J by 5 bases, and 9 bases separated the two germline ends. Germline CDR1 reads MNHEY; CDR2 reads SVGAGI. This CDR3 is built from 12 residues. CDR3 bases: TGTGCCAGCAGCCGTAGGGGAGATACGCAGTATTTT. Translation: CASSRRGDTQYF.

This clonotype occurred many times. V gene TRBV12-3 or TRBV12-4 combines with J gene TRBJ2-3; 11 bases agree with TRBD2. The CDR3 length is 17 residues. The V gene end was trimmed by 2 bases and the J gene end by 5 bases; junction bases not matched to a gene: 9. CDR3 sequence: CASSLRLAGGWGDTQYF. CDR3 nucleotides: TGTGCCAGCAGTTTAAGGCTAGCGGGGGGTTGGGGAGATACGCAGTATTTT.

This clonotype was seen many times. This rearrangement joins TRBV20-1 to TRBJ2-7; D remains unclear. The CDR3 extends over 13 amino acids. CDR1 is DFQATT, CDR2 SNEGSKA, per germline (reference sequence). V dropped 0 bases and J dropped 2 bases, with 8 bases sitting between them. The DNA of the CDR3 is TGCAGTGCTAGAGACATGGAAACCTACGAGCAGTACTTC. Translation: CSARDMETYEQYF.

The chain has TRBV27 and TRBJ2-1; 9 bases line up with TRBD2. V lost 7 bases and J lost 6; bases outside the gene matches: 16. This CDR3 has 17 amino acids. Germline CDR1 and CDR2: MNHEY and SMNVEV (reference sequence). The CDR3 protein is CASKGEVAGVGTNEQFF. CDR3 nucleotide sequence: TGTGCCAGCAAAGGGGAGGTAGCGGGGGTAGGGACCAATGAGCAGTTCTTC.

At least ten counts were recorded for this clonotype. V and J are TRBV5-1 and TRBJ1-1; D gene ambiguous. V dropped 0 bases and J dropped 4 bases, with 7 bases sitting between them. Germline loops: CDR1 SGHRS, CDR2 YFSETQ. The CDR3 consists of 13 residues. CDR3 residues: CASSLVRRTEAFF. The CDR3 DNA is TGCGCCAGCAGCTTGGTTCGGCGCACTGAAGCTTTCTTT.

This clonotype was seen repeatedly, ten times or more. The rearrangement joins TRBV4-2 to TRBJ1-2; the match to TRBD1 covers 10 bases. Germline V gene sequence: CDR1 LGHNA, CDR2 YNFKEQ. V dropped 3 bases and J dropped 8; count of bases not matched to a gene: 15. The CDR3 has 17 amino acids. The CDR3 is CASSHVVPGQGKNGYTF. CDR3 nucleotide sequence: TGTGCCAGCAGCCATGTAGTACCGGGACAGGGGAAAAACGGCTACACCTTC.

This chain connects TRBV11-2 to TRBJ2-6; D gene uncertain. Trimming left V 7 bases short and J 1 base short, with 5 bases between. Germline V lookup: CDR1 SGHAT, CDR2 FQNNGV. The CDR3 runs 13 residues. CDR3 residues: CASTLSGANVLTF. Here the CDR3 DNA reads TGTGCCAGCACCTTGTCTGGGGCCAACGTCCTGACTTTC.

In its sample, this clonotype was seen many times. This chain joins TRBV5-1 and TRBJ1-1; 10 bases agree with TRBD1. Germline values: CDR1 SGHRS, CDR2 YFSETQ. This CDR3 region has 15 residues. V lost 3 bases and J lost 4; bases outside the gene matches: 6. The CDR3 region is CASSSTGGAGTEAFF. The CDR3 coding sequence is TGCGCCAGCAGCTCGACAGGGGGCGCGGGCACTGAAGCTTTCTTT.

This clonotype was counted ten times or more. V is TRBV2 and J is TRBJ1-5, with 7 bases lining up with TRBD1. The CDR3 has 13 residues. With V trimmed by 10 bases and J by 9 bases, 12 bases remained unmatched. Germline CDR1 is SNHLY and CDR2 is FYNNEI. The CDR3 coding sequence is TGTGCCATCAGAGACAGGGAAGGCCGGCCCCAGCATTTT. Its translation: CAIRDREGRPQHF.

This clonotype was observed many times. The chain recombines TRBV12-3 or TRBV12-4 with TRBJ2-7; D may be TRBD1 (5 bases). The CDR3 loop spans 13 amino acids. Trimming took off 3 bases at V and 3 bases at J, with 9 bases between the two ends. The CDR3 DNA sequence: TGTGCCAGCAGTTTTCACACAGGCTACGAGCAGTACTTC. It encodes CASSFHTGYEQYF.

This clonotype was counted ten times or more. V gene TRBV5-1 combines with J gene TRBJ2-1, with 8 nucleotides matching TRBD2. This CDR3 spans 15 amino acids. Germline V gene sequence: CDR1 SGHRS, CDR2 YFSETQ. Losses at the gene ends were 4 bases for V and 7 bases for J; bases not matched to a gene: 10. The CDR3 sequence: CASSLLAGPGNEQFF. The DNA for the CDR3 is TGCGCCAGCAGCCTCTTAGCGGGACCGGGTAATGAGCAGTTCTTC.

This clonotype was counted ten times or more. The CDR3 sequence: CASSQSTYEQYF. CDR3 coding DNA: TGTGCCAGCAGCCAATCAACCTACGAGCAGTACTTC. The chain has TRBV3-1 and TRBJ2-7; D is undetermined. V lost 2 bases to trimming and J lost 2 bases, with 4 bases between them. Per the germline V gene, CDR1 is LGHDT and CDR2 is YNNKEL (reference sequence). This CDR3 spans 12 amino acids.

This clonotype was counted many times. The chain uses TRBV29-1 and TRBJ2-2; a possible D gene is TRBD1 (8 bases). Germline V CDR1 and CDR2: SQVTM, ANQGSEA. This CDR3 has 18 residues. The V and J ends lost 3 bases and 7 bases respectively, with 27 bases between them. CDR3 DNA: TGCAGCGTTGATTCCGGCCCCGGGACAGGACCGGGGGGCGGGGAGCTGTTTTTT. This sequence encodes CSVDSGPGTGPGGGELFF.

This clonotype was detected many times. The J gene is TRBJ2-7, the V gene TRBV5-1, with 8 bases fitting TRBD2. CDR1 and CDR2 from the germline V gene are SGHRS and YFSETQ. The CDR3 has 15 amino acids. V gave up 1 base and J gave up 6 bases; unmatched junction bases: 9. The CDR3 loop is CASSLLTSGGGEQYF. CDR3 sequence (DNA): TGCGCCAGCAGCTTGTTAACTAGCGGTGGCGGCGAGCAGTACTTC.

Many counts were recorded for this clonotype. The rearrangement links TRBV5-1 to TRBJ2-1; TRBD2 matches at 13 bases. The V and J ends lost 3 bases and 8 bases, in that order; junction bases with no gene match: 8. The germline V gene encodes CDR1 SGHRS and CDR2 YFSETQ. This CDR3 contains 16 residues. The CDR3 here is CASSSGTSGISDEQFF. CDR3 DNA: TGCGCCAGCAGCTCGGGGACTAGCGGGATTTCAGATGAGCAGTTCTTC.

This clonotype has a count of ten or more. This chain joins TRBV5-1 and TRBJ1-2, with a tentative D call TRBD1 (6 bases). Looked up from germline, CDR1 is SGHRS and CDR2 is YFSETQ. CDR3 size: 13 residues. The V end lost 5 bases, the J end lost 8 bases, and 16 bases lay between the germline ends. The CDR3 DNA reads as TGCGCCAGCAGAAATCCAGGGGTCGGGGGCTACACCTTC. Translation gives CASRNPGVGGYTF.

This clonotype has a count of ten or more. The chain couples TRBV12-3 or TRBV12-4 to TRBJ1-1; D is unresolved. The CDR3 runs 11 residues. V lost 1 base, J lost 8 bases, and 5 bases lay in between. Here the CDR3 DNA reads TGTGCCAGCAGTTTAGAAAGGGAAGCTTTCTTT. Protein: CASSLEREAFF.

The chain employs TRBV19 and TRBJ1-5; D is unclear. The V gene's germline CDR1 is LNHDA and CDR2 SQIVND (reference sequence). The CDR3 has 15 amino acids. V lost 2 bases to trimming and J lost 11 bases, with 19 bases between them. The CDR3 is CASSIMGGQQSSQHF. CDR3 in DNA: TGTGCCAGTAGTATAATGGGAGGCCAACAATCATCCCAGCATTTT.

This clonotype has at least ten counts. V is TRBV12-3 or TRBV12-4 and J is TRBJ1-2; a possible D gene is TRBD1 (5 bases). Trimming removed 3 bases at V and 8 bases at J, with 16 bases between. The CDR3 loop spans 14 amino acids. DNA for the CDR3: TGTGCCAGCAGTTTGAGTCAGGGCCCTAGGGGCTACACCTTC. This codes for CASSLSQGPRGYTF.

There are many counts of this clonotype. This chain links TRBV20-1 with TRBJ1-5; no clear D gene. The CDR3 is 12 residues long. V was shortened by 6 bases and J by 5 bases, with 11 bases between the two germline ends. From germline, CDR1 is DFQATT and CDR2 SNEGSKA (reference sequence). In DNA, the CDR3 is TGCAGTGCGGCGCCAACGGATCAGCCCCAGCATTTT. It encodes CSAAPTDQPQHF.

This chain links TRBV19 with TRBJ2-5, with TRBD2 matching 7 bases. Germline V gene lookup returns CDR1 LNHDA and CDR2 SQIVND (reference sequence). V shed 4 bases, J shed 2 bases, and the junction held 4 bases outside the gene matches. This CDR3 is built from 14 residues. The CDR3 nucleotides are TGTGCCAGTAGTACAGCGGGATGGCAAGAGACCCAGTACTTC. This encodes CASSTAGWQETQYF.

This clonotype was seen at least ten times. This rearrangement joins TRBV7-7 to TRBJ1-6, with D perhaps TRBD1 (6 bases). This CDR3 is built from 13 residues. V was trimmed by 5 bases and J by 9 bases, leaving 11 bases between them. Germline V CDR1 and CDR2: SSHAT, FNYEAQ (reference sequence). As DNA, the CDR3 is TGTGCCAGCAGCCGGGACATAACTTCACCCCTCCACTTT. Protein product: CASSRDITSPLHF.

The table lists this clonotype with many counts. This sequence joins TRBV3-1 and TRBJ2-1; 15 nucleotides align to TRBD2. With V trimmed by 3 bases and J by 9 bases, 3 bases remained unmatched. In germline, CDR1 is LGHDT, CDR2 YNNKEL (reference sequence). The CDR3 is made up of 15 amino acids. The CDR3 is CASSHGLAGGTEQFF. For the CDR3, the DNA is TGTGCCAGCAGCCACGGACTAGCGGGAGGGACTGAGCAGTTCTTC.

Many counts were recorded for this clonotype. This sequence joins TRBV29-1 and TRBJ1-2; TRBD1 is a possible D gene (5 bases). Germline CDR1 reads SQVTM; CDR2 reads ANQGSEA. Trimming removed 1 base at V and 7 bases at J, with 16 bases between. CDR3 length: 14 residues. This chain's CDR3 is CSVEGEGVVRGYTF. CDR3 sequence (DNA): TGCAGCGTTGAAGGAGAAGGGGTGGTTCGTGGCTACACCTTC. Full variable domain (missing parts from reference TRBV29-1 and TRBJ1-2): SAVISQKPSRDICQRGTSLTIQCQVDSQVTMMFWYRQQPGQSLTLIATANQGSEATYESGFVIDKFPISRPNLTFSTLTVSNMSPEDSSIYLCSVEGEGVVRGYTFGSGTRLTVV.

As to this clonotype: A much larger clone is a single base away; this may be a read error. The gene calls are TRBV5-1 and TRBJ1-4, with D hard to call. The CDR3 loop spans 14 amino acids. Per germline, CDR1 SGHRS and CDR2 YFSETQ. The CDR3 region is CASSRDDLRLNVEF. Here the CDR3 DNA reads TGCGCCAGCAGCCGGGATGACCTACGTTTGAACGTAGAGTTT.

This clonotype has a count of ten or more. This rearrangement joins TRBV29-1 to TRBJ2-5, with 8 bases identical to TRBD1. Trimming at V came to 6 bases and at J to 5 bases, leaving 8 bases not matched to a gene. The CDR3 has 13 amino acids. Germline V gene data show CDR1 as SQVTM and CDR2 as ANQGSEA. Here the CDR3 DNA reads TGCAGCGTCCTTGGACAGGGTGGCGAGACCCAGTACTTC. It encodes CSVLGQGGETQYF.

This sequence joins TRBV6-5 and TRBJ1-5; D is uncertain. This CDR3 spans 14 amino acids. In germline, CDR1 is MNHEY, CDR2 SVGAGI. The V and J ends lost 2 bases and 7 bases respectively, with 12 bases between them. In DNA form, the CDR3 reads TGTGCCAGCAGTTACAACACAGAGGGACAGCCCCAGCATTTT. The encoded protein is CASSYNTEGQPQHF.

At least ten counts were recorded for this clonotype. The chain combines TRBV5-1 with TRBJ2-7; the D gene is possibly TRBD2 (6 bases). The CDR3 loop spans 15 amino acids. V was cut by 2 bases and J by 0 bases, with 12 bases left in between. Looked up from germline, CDR1 is SGHRS and CDR2 is YFSETQ. CDR3 protein: CASSFISGSSYEQYF. CDR3 DNA: TGCGCCAGCAGCTTCATTAGCGGATCCTCCTACGAGCAGTACTTC.